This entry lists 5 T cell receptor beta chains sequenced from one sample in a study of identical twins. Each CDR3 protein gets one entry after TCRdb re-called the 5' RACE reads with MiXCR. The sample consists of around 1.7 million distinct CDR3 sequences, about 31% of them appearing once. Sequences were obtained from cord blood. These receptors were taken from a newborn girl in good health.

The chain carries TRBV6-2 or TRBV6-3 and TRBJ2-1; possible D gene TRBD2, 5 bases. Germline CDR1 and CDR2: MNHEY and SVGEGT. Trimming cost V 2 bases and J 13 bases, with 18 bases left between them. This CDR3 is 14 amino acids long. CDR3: CASSYHSESETQFF. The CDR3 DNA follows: TGTGCCAGCAGTTACCATAGCGAGTCGGAGACCCAGTTCTTC.

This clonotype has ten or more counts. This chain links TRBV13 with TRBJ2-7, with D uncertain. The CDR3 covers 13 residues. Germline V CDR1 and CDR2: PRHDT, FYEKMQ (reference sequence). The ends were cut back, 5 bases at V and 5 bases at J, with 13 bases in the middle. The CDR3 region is CASSIEGPNEQYF. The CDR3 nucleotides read TGTGCCAGCAGCATCGAAGGGCCTAACGAGCAGTACTTC.

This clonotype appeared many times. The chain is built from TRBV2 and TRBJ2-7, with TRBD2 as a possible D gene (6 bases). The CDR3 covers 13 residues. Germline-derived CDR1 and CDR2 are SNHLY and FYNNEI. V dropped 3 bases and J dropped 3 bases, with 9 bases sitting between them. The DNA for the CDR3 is TGTGCCAGCAGTGAGGGCGGGAACTACGAGCAGTACTTC. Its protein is CASSEGGNYEQYF. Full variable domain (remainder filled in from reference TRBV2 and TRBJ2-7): EPEVTQTPSHQVTQMGQEVILRCVPISNHLYFYWYRQILGQKVEFLVSFYNNEISEKSEIFDDQFSVERPDGSNFTLKIRSTKLEDSAMYFCASSEGGNYEQYFGPGTRLTVT.

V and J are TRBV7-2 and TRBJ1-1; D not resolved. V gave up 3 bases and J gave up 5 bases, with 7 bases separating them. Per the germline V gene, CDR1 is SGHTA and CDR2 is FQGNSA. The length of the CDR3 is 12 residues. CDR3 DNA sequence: TGTGCCAGCAGCTTGGGAAAAACTGAAGCTTTCTTT. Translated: CASSLGKTEAFF.

The CDR3 spells CASSPRLGVTEAFF. The CDR3 DNA is TGTGCCAGCAGTCCCCGCTTGGGGGTCACTGAAGCTTTCTTT. The J gene is TRBJ1-1, the V gene TRBV12-3 or TRBV12-4; the D gene is possibly TRBD1 (5 bases). There are 14 residues in the CDR3. Trimming cost V 5 bases and J 4 bases, with 14 bases left between them.